This T cell receptor (beta chain) was sequenced for a study of CD8+ T cells in alopecia areata. PBMCs were stained for CD3, CD4 and CD8, and CD4+ and CD8+ T cells were sorted. Germline V lookup: CDR1 MNHEY, CDR2 SMNVEV (reference sequence). The J segment lost 5 bases and the V segment lost 6 bases, leaving 9 bases of the junction unmatched. CDR3 length: 15 residues. This clone has just a few counts. Isolated RNA was reverse transcribed into cDNA used as the sequencing template. The assay was immunoSEQ multiplex PCR, and TCRdb's table has in-frame clones only and misses some. Here the sample spans 140,000 to 150,000 clones, approximately 50% being singletons.

This clonotype was sampled from a human donor with alopecia areata. The J gene is TRBJ2-7, the V gene TRBV27; 11 bases are a match to TRBD1. The source was CD4+ T cells sorted from blood, collected at week 0. The DNA of the CDR3 is TGTGCCAGCAGCCCGTGGGGGACAGGGGGGAACGAGCAGTACTTC. It is translated as CASSPWGTGGNEQYF.